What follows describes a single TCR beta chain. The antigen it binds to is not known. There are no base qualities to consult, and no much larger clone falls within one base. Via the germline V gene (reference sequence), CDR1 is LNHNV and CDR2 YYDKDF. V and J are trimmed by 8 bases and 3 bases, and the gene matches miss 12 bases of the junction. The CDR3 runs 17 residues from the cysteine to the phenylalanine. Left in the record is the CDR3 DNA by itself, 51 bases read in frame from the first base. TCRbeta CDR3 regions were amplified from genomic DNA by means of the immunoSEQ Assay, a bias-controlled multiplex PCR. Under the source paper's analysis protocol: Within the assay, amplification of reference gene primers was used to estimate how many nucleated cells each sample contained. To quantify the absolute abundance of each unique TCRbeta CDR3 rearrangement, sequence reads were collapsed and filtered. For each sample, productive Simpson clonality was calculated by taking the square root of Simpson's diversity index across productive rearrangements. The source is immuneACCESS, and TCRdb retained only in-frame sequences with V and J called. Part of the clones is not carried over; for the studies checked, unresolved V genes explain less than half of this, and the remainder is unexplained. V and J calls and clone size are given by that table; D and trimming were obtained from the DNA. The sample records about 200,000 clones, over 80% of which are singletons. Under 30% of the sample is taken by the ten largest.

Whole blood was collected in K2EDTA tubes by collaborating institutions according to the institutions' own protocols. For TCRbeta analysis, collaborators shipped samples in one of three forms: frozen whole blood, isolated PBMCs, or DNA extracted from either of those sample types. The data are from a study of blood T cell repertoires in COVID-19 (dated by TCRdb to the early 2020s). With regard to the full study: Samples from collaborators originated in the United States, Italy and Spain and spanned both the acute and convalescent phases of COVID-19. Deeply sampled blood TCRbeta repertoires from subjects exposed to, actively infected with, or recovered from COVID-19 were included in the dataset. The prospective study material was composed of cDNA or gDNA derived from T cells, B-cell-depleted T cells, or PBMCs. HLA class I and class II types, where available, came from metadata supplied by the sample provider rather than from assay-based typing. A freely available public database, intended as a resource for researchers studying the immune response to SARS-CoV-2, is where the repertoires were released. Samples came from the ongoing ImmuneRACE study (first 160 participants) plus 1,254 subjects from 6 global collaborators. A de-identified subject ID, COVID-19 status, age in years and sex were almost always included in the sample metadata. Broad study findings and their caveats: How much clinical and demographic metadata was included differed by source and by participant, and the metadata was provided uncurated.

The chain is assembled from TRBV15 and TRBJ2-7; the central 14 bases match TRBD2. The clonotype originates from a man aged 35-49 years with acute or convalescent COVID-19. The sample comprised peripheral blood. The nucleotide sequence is TGTGCCACCCCAAAGGGACTAGCGGGAGAGTTAGGCTACGAGCAGTACTTC. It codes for CATPKGLAGELGYEQYF.